This entry lists 21 T cell receptor beta chains sequenced from one sample in a study of blood T cell repertoires in COVID-19. This table comes from immunoSEQ multiplex PCR, and its TCRdb copy is limited to in-frame clones, with some not included. The sample lists some 140,000 clones, 83% occurring once. What was sequenced was peripheral blood. The receptors derive from a woman between 55 and 75 years old with COVID-19, enrolled during active disease.

The rearrangement uses TRBV2 and TRBJ1-6; no definite D call. V gave up 4 bases and J gave up 0 bases, with 13 bases separating them. This CDR3 contains 17 residues. The germline V gene encodes CDR1 SNHLY and CDR2 FYNNEI. The CDR3 loop reads CASSGSRRSSYNSPLHF. The CDR3 coding sequence is TGTGCCAGCAGTGGGTCGCGACGGAGCTCCTATAATTCACCCCTCCACTTT.

The rearrangement uses TRBV27 and TRBJ1-5; 8 bases align to TRBD1. The V and J ends lost 6 bases and 2 bases, in that order; junction bases with no gene match: 3. Germline V CDR1 and CDR2: MNHEY, SMNVEV (reference sequence). The CDR3 covers 14 residues. The CDR3: CASRIQGGNQPQHF. CDR3 in DNA: TGTGCCAGCAGGATACAGGGGGGCAATCAGCCCCAGCATTTT.

The rearrangement links TRBV24-1 to TRBJ1-3, with D perhaps matching TRBD1 (6 bases). CDR3 size: 14 residues. CDR1 and CDR2 from the germline V gene are KGHDR and SFDVKD. V shed 5 bases and J shed 4 bases, with 11 bases lying between them. The CDR3 protein is CATSGGQSGNTIYF. Written as DNA, the CDR3 is TGTGCCACCAGTGGTGGACAGTCGGGAAACACCATATATTTT.

V usage is TRBV3-1 (or the pseudogene TRBV3-2) and J usage is TRBJ2-6, with D unclear. The CDR3 consists of 15 residues. Germline V gives CDR1 LGHDT, CDR2 YNNKEL (reference sequence). Trimming took 4 bases from V and 0 from J, leaving 7 bases between them. CDR3 region: CASSPDNSGANVLTF. CDR3 bases: TGTGCCAGCAGCCCCGACAACTCTGGGGCCAACGTCCTGACTTTC.

The J gene is TRBJ1-3, the V gene TRBV28; D is possibly TRBD1 (5 bases). Germline-derived CDR1 and CDR2 are MDHEN and SYDVKM. V was shortened by 7 bases and J by 4 bases, with 14 bases between the two germline ends. CDR3 size: 14 residues. CDR3 sequence (DNA): TGTGCCAGCAATTCTAGGGGTTACGGAAACACCATATATTTT. Its protein is CASNSRGYGNTIYF.

This chain joins TRBV27 and TRBJ1-5; 10 positions agree with TRBD1. Germline V CDR1 and CDR2: MNHEY, SMNVEV (reference sequence). V was pared by 3 bases and J by 6 bases, with 5 bases of the junction left unmatched. The CDR3 loop spans 15 amino acids. The CDR3 nucleotides are TGTGCCAGCAGTTTTTGGGGACAGGGGACTCAGCCCCAGCATTTT. This sequence encodes CASSFWGQGTQPQHF.

The chain joins TRBV6-5 to TRBJ1-5; D call uncertain. This CDR3 is built from 15 residues. V lost 7 bases to trimming and J lost 1 base, with 14 bases between them. Per germline, CDR1 MNHEY and CDR2 SVGAGI. Written as DNA, the CDR3 is TGTGCCAGCAACCCGGCCGGGGTGAGCAATCAGCCCCAGCATTTT. It yields the protein CASNPAGVSNQPQHF.

The rearrangement links TRBV7-2 to TRBJ1-4, with D perhaps TRBD1 (6 bases). The ends were cut back, 5 bases at V and 0 bases at J, with 10 bases in the middle. Germline CDR1 and CDR2: SGHTA and FQGNSA. The CDR3 consists of 15 residues. In nucleotides, the CDR3 is TGTGCCAGCAGCCCGCGACAGGCAACTAATGAAAAACTGTTTTTT. Its translation: CASSPRQATNEKLFF.

This chain links TRBV25-1 with TRBJ1-4, with TRBD1 matching over 8 bases. This CDR3 is built from 15 residues. The V gene's germline CDR1 is MGHDK and CDR2 SYGVNS. Germline trimming cut 0 bases from V and 11 bases from J; bases unmatched to any gene: 8. CDR3: CASSEYPQGAKKLFF. The CDR3 DNA sequence: TGTGCCAGCAGTGAATATCCGCAGGGGGCGAAGAAACTGTTTTTT.

The CDR3 region is CASSPPWRGGESYEQYF. CDR3 nucleotides: TGTGCCAGCTCACCACCTTGGAGGGGGGGGGAGTCCTACGAGCAGTACTTC. This chain links TRBV18 with TRBJ2-7, with a tentative D call TRBD2 (7 bases). Germline CDR1 and CDR2: KGHSH and LQKENI. The length of the CDR3 is 17 residues. V was clipped by 0 bases and J by 1 base, with 16 bases between them.

This chain joins TRBV6-2 or TRBV6-3 and TRBJ2-1; 10 nucleotides align to TRBD2. This CDR3 contains 15 residues. CDR1 is MNHEY, CDR2 SVGEGT, per germline. With V trimmed by 5 bases and J by 3 bases, 4 bases remained unmatched. The CDR3 reads CASSKRTSGYNEQFF. In DNA, the CDR3 is TGTGCCAGCAGTAAAAGGACTAGCGGCTACAATGAGCAGTTCTTC.

V is TRBV19 and J is TRBJ1-3, with D possibly being TRBD1 (6 bases). V was cut by 9 bases and J by 0 bases, with 18 bases left in between. The CDR3 has 16 amino acids. CDR1 LNHDA and CDR2 SQIVND come from the germline V gene (reference sequence). The CDR3 loop is CASTTRQALSGNTIYF. In nucleotides, the CDR3 is TGTGCCAGCACAACCAGACAGGCCCTCTCTGGAAACACCATATATTTT. The entire variable domain, with the rest obtained from reference TRBV19 and TRBJ1-3, is as follows: DGGITQSPKYLFRKEGQNVTLSCEQNLNHDAMYWYRQDPGQGLRLIYYSQIVNDFQKGDIAEGYSVSREKKESFPLTVTSAQKNPTAFYLCASTTRQALSGNTIYFGEGSWLTVV.

This clone was detected a few times. The V and J genes are TRBV7-9 and TRBJ1-1, with D perhaps matching TRBD1 (6 bases). V was pared by 0 bases and J by 1 base, with 9 bases between. CDR1 and CDR2 from the germline V gene are SEHNR and FQNEAQ (reference sequence). The CDR3 is 15 residues long. The CDR3 coding sequence is TGTGCCAGCAGCTTAGCGGGACATCGGAACACTGAAGCTTTCTTT. It specifies CASSLAGHRNTEAFF.

The chain uses TRBV15 and TRBJ1-3, with TRBD1 identical over 9 bases. J lost 2 bases, V lost 5 bases, and 4 bases had no gene match. Looked up from germline, CDR1 is LNHNV and CDR2 is YYDKDF (reference sequence). This CDR3 is 15 amino acids long. CDR3 in DNA: TGTGCCACCAGCTCACGGACAGGGGCTGGAAACACCATATATTTT. Protein product: CATSSRTGAGNTIYF.

In this sample, this clone turned up once. V and J are TRBV19 and TRBJ2-5; 7 bases fit TRBD2. The CDR3 spans 12 residues. V lost 5 bases and J lost 5; bases outside the gene matches: 2. Germline values: CDR1 LNHDA, CDR2 SQIVND (reference sequence). This CDR3 is CASSVSGETQYF. Here the CDR3 DNA reads TGTGCCAGTAGTGTTAGCGGGGAGACCCAGTACTTC.

The J gene is TRBJ1-1, the V gene TRBV2; no definite D call. There are 11 residues in the CDR3. Germline V gene sequence: CDR1 SNHLY, CDR2 FYNNEI. CDR3 residues: CVKTQNTEAFF. As DNA, the CDR3 is TGTGTAAAGACTCAGAACACTGAAGCTTTCTTT.

This clone occurred many times. The rearrangement uses TRBV14 and TRBJ2-7; 8 bases fit TRBD2. The V gene end was trimmed by 2 bases and the J gene end by 2 bases; junction bases not matched to a gene: 5. The CDR3 is 15 residues long. CDR1 is SGHDN, CDR2 FVKESK, per germline. CDR3 DNA sequence: TGTGCCAGCAGCCAAATAGCGGGACCCCCCTACGAGCAGTACTTC. Amino acids: CASSQIAGPPYEQYF.

This clone was recorded once. The J gene is TRBJ1-3, the V gene TRBV9; D gene uncertain. CDR3 length equals 14 residues. V gave up 3 bases and J gave up 6 bases, with 13 bases separating them. The germline V gene encodes CDR1 SGDLS and CDR2 YYNGEE. The CDR3 DNA sequence: TGTGCCAGCAGCGGAGGGAGGCAAGAAAACACCATATATTTT. Its translation is CASSGGRQENTIYF.

The DNA of the CDR3 is TGTGCCAGCAGTTACAGGGCGGGGCAGGGTAATCAGCCCCAGCATTTT. Translated: CASSYRAGQGNQPQHF. This chain uses TRBV6-5 with TRBJ1-5; a possible D gene is TRBD1 (5 bases). The germline V gene has CDR1 MNHEY and CDR2 SVGAGI. This CDR3 has 16 residues. The V and J ends lost 2 bases and 4 bases respectively, with 15 bases between them.

This sequence joins TRBV7-2 and TRBJ1-1; 8 positions match TRBD1. The germline CDR1 and CDR2 sequences are SGHTA and FQGNSA. V shed 4 bases and J 6 bases; nucleotides not matched to a gene: 1. The CDR3 extends over 12 amino acids. CDR3 DNA: TGTGCCAGCAGCTCAGGGGGCCCTGAAGCTTTCTTT. It codes for CASSSGGPEAFF. Full variable domain (remainder filled in from reference TRBV7-2 and TRBJ1-1): GAGVSQSPSNKVTEKGKDVELRCDPISGHTALYWYRQSLGQGLEFLIYFQGNSAPDKSGLPSDRFSAERTGGSVSTLTIQRTQQEDSAVYLCASSSGGPEAFFGQGTRLTVV.

The V and J genes are TRBV3-1 (or the pseudogene TRBV3-2) and TRBJ1-5; no definite D call. The CDR3 has 14 amino acids. Looked up from germline, CDR1 is LGHDT and CDR2 is YNNKEL (reference sequence). Deletions cut 0 bases from V and 4 bases from J, with 7 bases between. CDR3 nucleotide sequence: TGTGCCAGCAGCCAAGATAGCGGGAATCAGCCCCAGCATTTT. It is translated as CASSQDSGNQPQHF.